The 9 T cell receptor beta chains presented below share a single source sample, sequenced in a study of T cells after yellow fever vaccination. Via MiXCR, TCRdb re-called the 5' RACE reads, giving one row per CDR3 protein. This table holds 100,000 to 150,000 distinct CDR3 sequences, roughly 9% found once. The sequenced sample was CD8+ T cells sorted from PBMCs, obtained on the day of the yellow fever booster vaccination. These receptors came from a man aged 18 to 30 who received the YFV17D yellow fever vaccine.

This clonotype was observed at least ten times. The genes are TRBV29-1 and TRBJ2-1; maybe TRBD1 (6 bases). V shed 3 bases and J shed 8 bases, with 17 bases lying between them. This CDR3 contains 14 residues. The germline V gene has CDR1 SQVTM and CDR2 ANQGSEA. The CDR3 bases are TGCAGCGTTGATATGGGGGCCCTGACTGATGAGCAGTTCTTC. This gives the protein CSVDMGALTDEQFF.

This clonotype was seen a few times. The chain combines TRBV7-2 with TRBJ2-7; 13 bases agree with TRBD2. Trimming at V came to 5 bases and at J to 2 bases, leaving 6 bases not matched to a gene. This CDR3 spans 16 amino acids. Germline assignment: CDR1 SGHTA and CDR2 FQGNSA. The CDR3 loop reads CASSTTSGGLPYEQYF. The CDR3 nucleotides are TGTGCCAGCAGCACGACTAGCGGGGGGCTCCCCTACGAGCAGTACTTC.

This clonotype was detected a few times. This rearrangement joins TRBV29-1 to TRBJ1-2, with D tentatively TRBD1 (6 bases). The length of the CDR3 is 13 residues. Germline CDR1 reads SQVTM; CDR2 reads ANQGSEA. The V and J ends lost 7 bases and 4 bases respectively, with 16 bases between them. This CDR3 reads CSAMDSSVYGYTF. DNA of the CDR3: TGCAGCGCGATGGACAGTTCCGTCTATGGCTACACCTTC.

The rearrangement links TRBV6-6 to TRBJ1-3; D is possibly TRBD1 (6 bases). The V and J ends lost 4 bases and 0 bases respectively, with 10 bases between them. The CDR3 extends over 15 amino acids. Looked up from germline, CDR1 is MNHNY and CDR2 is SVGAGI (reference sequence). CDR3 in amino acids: CASSFRDISGNTIYF. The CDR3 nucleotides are TGTGCCAGCAGTTTCCGGGACATCTCTGGAAACACCATATATTTT.

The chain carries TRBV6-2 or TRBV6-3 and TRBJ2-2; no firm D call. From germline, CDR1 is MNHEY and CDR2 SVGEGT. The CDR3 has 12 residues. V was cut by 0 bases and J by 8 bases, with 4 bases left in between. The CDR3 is CASSYSKGELFF. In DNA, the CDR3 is TGTGCCAGCAGTTACTCGAAGGGGGAGCTGTTTTTT.

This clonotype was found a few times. DNA for the CDR3: TGCGCCAGCAGCCAAGATAAGACCAGAGGGGCGCCCCTCCACTTT. It codes for CASSQDKTRGAPLHF. This sequence joins TRBV4-1 and TRBJ1-6; D may be TRBD1 (5 bases). Germline CDR1 reads MGHRA; CDR2 reads YSYEKL. The CDR3 has 15 amino acids. The V and J ends lost 0 bases and 13 bases respectively, with 16 bases between them.

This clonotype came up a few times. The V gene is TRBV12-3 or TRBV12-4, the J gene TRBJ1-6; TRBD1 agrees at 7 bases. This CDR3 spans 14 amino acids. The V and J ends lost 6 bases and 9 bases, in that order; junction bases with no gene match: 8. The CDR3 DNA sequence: TGTGCCAGCAGCCCGGGACAGTTCGGTTCACCCCTCCACTTT. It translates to CASSPGQFGSPLHF.

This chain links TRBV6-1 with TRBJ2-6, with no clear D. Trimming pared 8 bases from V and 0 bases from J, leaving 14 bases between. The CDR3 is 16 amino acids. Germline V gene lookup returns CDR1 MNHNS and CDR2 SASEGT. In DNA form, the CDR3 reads TGTGCCAGCGATAGGATAGGAAACTCTGGGGCCAACGTCCTGACTTTC. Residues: CASDRIGNSGANVLTF.

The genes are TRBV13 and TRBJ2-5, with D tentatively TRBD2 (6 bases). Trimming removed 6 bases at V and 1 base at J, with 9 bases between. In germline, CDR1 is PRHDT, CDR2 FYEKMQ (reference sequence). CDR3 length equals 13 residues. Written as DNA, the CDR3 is TGTGCCAGCAGACGGGGGACCCAAGAGACCCAGTACTTC. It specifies CASRRGTQETQYF. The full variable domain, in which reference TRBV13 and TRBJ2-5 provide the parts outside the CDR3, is AAGVIQSPRHLIKEKRETATLKCYPIPRHDTVYWYQQGPGQDPQFLISFYEKMQSDKGSIPDRFSAQQFSDYHSELNMSSLELGDSALYFCASRRGTQETQYFGPGTRLLVL.